Shown below are 6 T cell receptor beta chains from a single sample sequenced in a study of Ad26.COV2.S vaccination and SARS-CoV-2 variants (dated by TCRdb to the early 2020s). Libraries came from the immunoSEQ multiplex PCR assay. This is the immuneACCESS table as TCRdb keeps it, with only in-frame sequences that have V and J called. A part of the clones is gone; compared with another copy, unresolved V genes explain less than half, and the rest is unexplained. The sample contains hundreds of thousands of clones, roughly 85% of them found a single time. Of the sample, approximately 3.5% falls within the top ten clones. This specimen's treatment or condition label, interpreted: roughly 18 received Ad26.COV2.S at low or high dose, single or two shots; 5 received placebo; per-sample allocation not given. For vaccine and placebo recipients, repertoires were sequenced using samples collected on day 63 after the first injection.

The sequenced sample was peripheral blood, obtained in a trial of Ad26.COV2.S vaccine versus placebo. The source is a person between 18 and 59 years old who received the Ad26.COV2.S COVID-19 vaccine or a placebo.

The J gene is TRBJ2-3, the V gene TRBV24-1; 15 bases are a match to TRBD2. The V segment lost 4 bases and the J segment 0 bases; nucleotides outside the gene matches: 4. Germline lookup yields CDR1 KGHDR and CDR2 SFDVKD. This CDR3 is 18 amino acids long. CDR3 sequence: CATSEGLAGGSSTDTQYF. As DNA, the CDR3 is TGTGCCACCAGTGAGGGACTAGCGGGGGGTTCTAGCACAGATACGCAGTATTTT.

The gene calls are TRBV5-1 and TRBJ2-7, with 11 bases that match TRBD2. CDR1 is SGHRS and CDR2 is YFSETQ in the germline V gene. The CDR3 totals 16 residues. Trimming took 0 bases from V and 2 from J; bases not matched to a gene: 4. For the CDR3, the DNA is TGCGCCAGCAGCTTGGTTCCTAGCGGGGGGCCCTACGAGCAGTACTTC. Protein product: CASSLVPSGGPYEQYF.

V and J are TRBV6-1 and TRBJ2-7; possibly TRBD2 for D (5 bases). Germline V gene sequence: CDR1 MNHNS, CDR2 SASEGT. The CDR3 has 15 residues. Trimming removed 0 bases from V and 1 base from J, with 10 bases in between. The CDR3 DNA sequence: TGTGCCAGCAGTGAAGCGTGGACGGGGTCCTACGAGCAGTACTTC. This gives the protein CASSEAWTGSYEQYF.

The CDR3 bases are TGCGCCAGCAGCTTGTCGGCGGGAGGGCCCGACGAGCAGTACTTC. It specifies CASSLSAGGPDEQYF. This chain connects TRBV5-1 to TRBJ2-7, with TRBD2 matching over 9 bases. The CDR3 covers 15 residues. Per the germline V gene, CDR1 is SGHRS and CDR2 is YFSETQ. The V and J ends lost 1 base and 5 bases, in that order; junction bases with no gene match: 7. Drawing the rest from reference TRBV5-1 and TRBJ2-7, the complete variable domain is KAGVTQTPRYLIKTRGQQVTLSCSPISGHRSVSWYQQTPGQGLQFLFEYFSETQRNKGNFPGRFSGRQFSNSRSEMNVSTLELGDSALYLCASSLSAGGPDEQYFGPGTRLTVT.

This rearrangement joins TRBV30 to TRBJ1-5; D gene uncertain. V dropped 3 bases and J dropped 2 bases, with 14 bases sitting between them. This CDR3 has 15 amino acids. Germline CDR1 and CDR2: GTSNPN and SVGIG (reference sequence). The CDR3 loop reads CAWSPYGVRNQPQHF. CDR3 nucleotide sequence: TGTGCCTGGAGCCCCTATGGGGTGCGCAATCAGCCCCAGCATTTT.

The J gene is TRBJ2-7, the V gene TRBV2; weak D call: TRBD2 (5 bases). This CDR3 spans 13 amino acids. Trimming stripped 8 bases from V and 9 bases from J, with 20 bases between. Per the germline V gene, CDR1 is SNHLY and CDR2 is FYNNEI. CDR3 sequence (DNA): TGTGCCAGCCAGGAGCTAGCTCTTGGTGCGCAGTACTTC. Translating gives CASQELALGAQYF.